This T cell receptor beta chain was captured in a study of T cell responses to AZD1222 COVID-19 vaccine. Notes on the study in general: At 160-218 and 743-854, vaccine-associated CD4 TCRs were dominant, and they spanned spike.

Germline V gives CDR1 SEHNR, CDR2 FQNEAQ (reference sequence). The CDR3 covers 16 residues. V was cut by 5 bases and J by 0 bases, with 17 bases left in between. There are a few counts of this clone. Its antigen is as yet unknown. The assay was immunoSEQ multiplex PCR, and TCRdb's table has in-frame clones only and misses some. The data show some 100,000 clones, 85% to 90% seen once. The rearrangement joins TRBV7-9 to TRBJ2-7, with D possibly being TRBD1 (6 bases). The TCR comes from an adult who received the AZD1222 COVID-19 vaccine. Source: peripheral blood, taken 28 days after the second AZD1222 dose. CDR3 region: CASSPPNGQSSYEQYF. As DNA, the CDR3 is TGTGCCAGCAGCCCCCCGAACGGACAGTCCTCCTACGAGCAGTACTTC. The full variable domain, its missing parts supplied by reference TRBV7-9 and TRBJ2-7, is DTGVSQNPRHKITKRGQNVTFRCDPISEHNRLYWYRQTLGQGPEFLTYFQNEAQLEKSRLLSDRFSAERPKGSFSTLEIQRTEQGDSAMYLCASSPPNGQSSYEQYFGPGTRLTVT.